This T cell receptor beta chain derives from a study of T cell changes during pregnancy in multiple sclerosis. Profiled with immunoSEQ multiplex PCR; TCRdb holds only in-frame clones, not every one. There are 100,000 or so clones in the sample; approximately 90% occur only once, and under 0.8% lies in the top ten. V lost 0 bases and J 2 bases, leaving 5 bases between the germline ends. The CDR3 spans 13 residues. The V gene's germline CDR1 is SGHNT and CDR2 YYREEE (reference sequence). The sample in question was peripheral blood, obtained in the second trimester of pregnancy. The chain uses TRBV5-4 and TRBJ1-2; D remains unclear. This TCR derives from a female donor in good health, enrolled as a control in a pregnancy study. CDR3 DNA: TGTGCCAGCAGCTTGGCAGTAAACTATGGCTACACCTTC. Its translation: CASSLAVNYGYTF.